This TCR beta chain was recorded in a study of T cell changes during pregnancy in multiple sclerosis (dated by TCRdb to the late 2010s). For context, the study as a whole: The study looked at changes in the T cell repertoire across pregnancy in women with multiple sclerosis.

As to this clone: Its antigen is still unknown. Base qualities are not at hand, and no much larger clone is one base apart.

Preparation of the library involved the immunoSEQ multiplex PCR assay. TCRdb holds this immuneACCESS table with in-frame rearrangements only. Some clones are missing; in checked studies, unresolved V genes explain under half, and the rest has no known cause. This sample comprises about 43,000 clones, 85% to 90% of them detected only once. The top ten clones comprise around 4.7% of the sample. The germline V gene (reference sequence) sets CDR1 to LNHDA and CDR2 to SQIVND. From its cysteine to its phenylalanine, the CDR3 spans 15 amino acids. Only CDR3 DNA remains: 45 bases, in frame from the first base. Trimming removed 3 bases from V and 5 bases from J; the gene matches leave 9 bases unexplained.

The TCR originated in a female donor in good health, enrolled as a control in a pregnancy study. The rearranged segments are TRBV19 and TRBJ2-7, with 8 middle bases fitting TRBD1. This material consisted of peripheral blood, taken in the second trimester of pregnancy. DNA sequence: TGTGCCAGTAGTATGACAGGGGCGGTAATAGACGAGCAGTACTTC. This sequence encodes CASSMTGAVIDEQYF.